This T cell receptor beta chain was observed in a study of early T cells in non-severe SARS-CoV-2 infection. TCRdb re-called the 5' RACE reads with MiXCR, one entry per CDR3 protein. Among about 80,000 distinct CDR3 sequences listed, more than 5% were seen once. V shed 1 base, J shed 5 bases, and the junction held 4 bases outside the gene matches. This CDR3 spans 15 amino acids. Germline V gene sequence: CDR1 SGHVS, CDR2 FNYEAQ. This clonotype was seen at least ten times. Sequencing was done on a sample of whole blood. This TCR came from an adult who was a healthcare worker with PCR-confirmed SARS-CoV-2 infection or an uninfected control (not recorded which). V gene TRBV7-6 combines with J gene TRBJ1-4; 7 bases align to TRBD1. The CDR3 bases are TGTGCCAGCAGCTTAGAAGGAGGGGGCAATGAAAAACTGTTTTTT. Translated: CASSLEGGGNEKLFF.